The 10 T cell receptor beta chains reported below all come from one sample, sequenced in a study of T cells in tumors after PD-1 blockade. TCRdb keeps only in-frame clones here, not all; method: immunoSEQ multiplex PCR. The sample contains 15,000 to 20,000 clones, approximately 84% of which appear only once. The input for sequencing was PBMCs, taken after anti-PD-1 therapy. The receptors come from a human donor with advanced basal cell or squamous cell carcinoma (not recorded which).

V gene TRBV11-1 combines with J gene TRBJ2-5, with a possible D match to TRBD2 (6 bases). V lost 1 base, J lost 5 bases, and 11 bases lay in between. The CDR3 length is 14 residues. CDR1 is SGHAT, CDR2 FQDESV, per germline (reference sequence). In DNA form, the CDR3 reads TGTGCCAGCAGCTTAGTGGGGGGAGCCGAGACCCAGTACTTC. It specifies CASSLVGGAETQYF.

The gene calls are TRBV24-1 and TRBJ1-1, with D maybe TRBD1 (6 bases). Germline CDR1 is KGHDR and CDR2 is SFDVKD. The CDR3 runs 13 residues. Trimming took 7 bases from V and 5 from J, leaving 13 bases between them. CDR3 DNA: TGTGCCACCAGCGCGGGACAAGGGACTGAAGCTTTCTTT. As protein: CATSAGQGTEAFF.

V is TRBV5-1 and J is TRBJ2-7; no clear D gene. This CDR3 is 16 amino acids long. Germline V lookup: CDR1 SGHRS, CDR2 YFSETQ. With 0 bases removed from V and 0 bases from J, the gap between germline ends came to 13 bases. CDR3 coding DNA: TGCGCCAGCAGCTTGGCCGCCCGTTATAACTCCTACGAGCAGTACTTC. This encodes CASSLAARYNSYEQYF. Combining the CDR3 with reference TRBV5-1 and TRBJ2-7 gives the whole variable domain KAGVTQTPRYLIKTRGQQVTLSCSPISGHRSVSWYQQTPGQGLQFLFEYFSETQRNKGNFPGRFSGRQFSNSRSEMNVSTLELGDSALYLCASSLAARYNSYEQYFGPGTRLTVT.

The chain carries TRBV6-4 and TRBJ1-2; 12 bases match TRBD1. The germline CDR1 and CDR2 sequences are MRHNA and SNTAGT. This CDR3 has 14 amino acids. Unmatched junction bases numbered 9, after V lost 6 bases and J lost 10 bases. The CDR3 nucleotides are TGTGCCAGCAGAAAGGGACAGGGGGCGACCGACTACACCTTC. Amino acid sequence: CASRKGQGATDYTF.

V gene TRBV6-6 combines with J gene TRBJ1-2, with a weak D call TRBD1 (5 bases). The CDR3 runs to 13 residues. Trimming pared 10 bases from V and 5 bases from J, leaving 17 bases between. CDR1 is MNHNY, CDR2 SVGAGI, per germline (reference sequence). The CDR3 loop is CAIHSSGKYGYTF. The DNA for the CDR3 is TGTGCCATCCACTCCTCAGGGAAGTATGGCTACACCTTC.

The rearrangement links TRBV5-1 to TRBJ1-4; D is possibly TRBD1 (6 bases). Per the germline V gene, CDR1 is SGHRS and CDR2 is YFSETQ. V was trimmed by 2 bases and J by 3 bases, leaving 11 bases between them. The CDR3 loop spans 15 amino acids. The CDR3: CASSFDTGSNEKLFF. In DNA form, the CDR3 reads TGCGCCAGCAGCTTTGATACAGGGTCTAATGAAAAACTGTTTTTT.

For the CDR3, the DNA is TGTGCCAGCAGTTTTGAGGGGTGGCTACGACAAGAGACCCAGTACTTC. Its translation: CASSFEGWLRQETQYF. The genes are TRBV28 and TRBJ2-5; possibly TRBD1 or TRBD2 for D (5 bases each). This CDR3 comprises 16 residues. V was clipped by 3 bases and J by 2 bases, with 16 bases between them. Germline V gives CDR1 MDHEN, CDR2 SYDVKM.

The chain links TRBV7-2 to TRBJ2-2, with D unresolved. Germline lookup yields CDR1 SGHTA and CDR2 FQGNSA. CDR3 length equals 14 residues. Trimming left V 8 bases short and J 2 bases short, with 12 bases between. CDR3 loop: CASAVAANTGELFF. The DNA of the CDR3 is TGTGCCAGCGCGGTGGCGGCCAACACCGGGGAGCTGTTTTTT.

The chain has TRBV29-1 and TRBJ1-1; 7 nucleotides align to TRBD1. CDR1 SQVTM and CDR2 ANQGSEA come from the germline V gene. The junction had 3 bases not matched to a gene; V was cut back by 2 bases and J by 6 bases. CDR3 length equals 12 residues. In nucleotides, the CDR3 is TGCAGCGTTGAAACGGGACAGTCTGAAGCTTTCTTT. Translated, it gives CSVETGQSEAFF.

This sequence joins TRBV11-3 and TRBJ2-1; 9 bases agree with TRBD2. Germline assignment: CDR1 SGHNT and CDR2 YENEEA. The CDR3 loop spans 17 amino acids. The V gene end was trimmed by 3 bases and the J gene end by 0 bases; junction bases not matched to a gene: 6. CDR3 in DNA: TGTGCCAGCAGCTTGACCATTAGCGGGAGCTCCTACAATGAGCAGTTCTTC. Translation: CASSLTISGSSYNEQFF.